The 21 T cell receptor beta chains below come from one sample, sequenced in a study of blood T cell repertoires in COVID-19. Only in-frame clones appear in the TCRdb table, and some are missing; sequencing was by immunoSEQ multiplex PCR. The sample has approximately 52,000 clones; around 91% are singletons. The sequenced sample was peripheral blood. Receptors were obtained from a human donor in a cohort sampled during active COVID-19.

This chain connects TRBV12-3 or TRBV12-4 to TRBJ1-5; D gene uncertain. The CDR3 has 12 amino acids. The germline V and J ends were trimmed by 6 bases and 7 bases, with 10 bases remaining between them. The CDR3 protein is CASSYLGQPQHF. The DNA for the CDR3 is TGTGCCAGCAGCTATCTAGGACAGCCCCAGCATTTT.

The V gene is TRBV24-1, the J gene TRBJ2-7; 8 positions agree with TRBD2. The V gene's germline CDR1 is KGHDR and CDR2 SFDVKD. The CDR3 sequence is 18 residues long. Unmatched junction bases numbered 20, after V lost 6 bases and J lost 5 bases. The CDR3 DNA reads TGTGCCACCAGTCCAGCGATTGGAGGGGGACTAGAACTCCACGAGCAGTACTTC. Translating gives CATSPAIGGGLELHEQYF.

CDR3 DNA sequence: TGTGCCAGCAGTTTACAGCGGGAGGGCCGACGAAATGAGCAGTTCTTC. It encodes CASSLQREGRRNEQFF. The V gene is TRBV28, the J gene TRBJ2-1; 10 bases align to TRBD2. After removal of 2 bases from V and 7 bases from J, the junction contained 8 bases not matched to a gene. The CDR3 length is 16 residues. CDR1 MDHEN and CDR2 SYDVKM come from the germline V gene.

This chain connects TRBV24-1 to TRBJ2-7; the D gene is possibly TRBD1 (5 bases). The length of the CDR3 is 13 residues. Germline V gene lookup returns CDR1 KGHDR and CDR2 SFDVKD. Between the trimmed V and J ends, which lost 5 bases and 4 bases, there was a span of 11 bases. The chain's CDR3 is CATSAGAVYEQYF. The CDR3 DNA reads TGTGCCACCAGTGCTGGGGCCGTGTACGAGCAGTACTTC.

The V and J genes are TRBV5-1 and TRBJ2-3; possibly TRBD1 for D (5 bases). V lost 4 bases, J lost 3 bases, and 18 bases lay in between. This CDR3 is built from 16 residues. Germline V gives CDR1 SGHRS, CDR2 YFSETQ. The CDR3 here is CASSPGSGLVTDTQYF. CDR3 sequence (DNA): TGCGCCAGCAGCCCCGGGTCAGGGCTGGTGACAGATACGCAGTATTTT.

The V and J genes are TRBV9 and TRBJ2-1, with TRBD2 identical over 7 bases. The length of the CDR3 is 15 residues. Germline CDR1 reads SGDLS; CDR2 reads YYNGEE. With 0 bases clipped from V and 4 bases from J, the junction kept 4 bases outside the gene matches. As DNA, the CDR3 is TGTGCCAGCAGCGTAGGTAGCGGGCCTTACAATGAGCAGTTCTTC. It specifies CASSVGSGPYNEQFF. Variable domain in full (rest from reference TRBV9 and TRBJ2-1): DSGVTQTPKHLITATGQRVTLRCSPRSGDLSVYWYQQSLDQGLQFLIQYYNGEERAKGNILERFSAQQFPDLHSELNLSSLELGDSALYFCASSVGSGPYNEQFFGPGTRLTVL.

The gene calls are TRBV12-5 and TRBJ2-1, with 7 bases that match TRBD1. Germline V gives CDR1 LGHNT, CDR2 FRNRAP. The CDR3 has 13 residues. After removal of 1 base from V and 7 bases from J, the junction contained 1 base not matched to a gene. In DNA form, the CDR3 reads TGTGCTAGTGGTTTGGCAGGGGGAAATGAGCAGTTCTTC. This sequence encodes CASGLAGGNEQFF.

V gene TRBV3-1 (or the pseudogene TRBV3-2) combines with J gene TRBJ1-1, with no clear D. Germline CDR1 and CDR2: LGHDT and YNNKEL (reference sequence). Trimming removed 0 bases at V and 5 bases at J, with 13 bases between. This CDR3 has 15 residues. The CDR3 spells CASSQDMAVGTEAFF. In DNA, the CDR3 is TGTGCCAGCAGCCAAGATATGGCAGTCGGGACTGAAGCTTTCTTT.

Only a few counts were recorded for this clone. The chain is built from TRBV5-4 and TRBJ2-1; tentative D call: TRBD2 (6 bases). V lost 1 base and J lost 8, with 7 bases in between. From germline, CDR1 is SGHNT and CDR2 YYREEE (reference sequence). This CDR3 is 12 amino acids long. CDR3 residues: CASSLWEDEQFF. The CDR3 DNA follows: TGTGCCAGCAGCTTGTGGGAGGATGAGCAGTTCTTC.

The chain uses TRBV3-1 (or the pseudogene TRBV3-2) and TRBJ2-6, with D possibly matching TRBD2 (7 bases). V was cut by 0 bases and J by 0 bases, with 12 bases left in between. Germline CDR1 is LGHDT and CDR2 is YNNKEL (reference sequence). This CDR3 contains 18 residues. The CDR3 loop reads CASSQEGGGLSGANVLTF. The CDR3 bases are TGTGCCAGCAGCCAAGAAGGCGGGGGCCTCTCTGGGGCCAACGTCCTGACTTTC.

The table lists this clone with a count of one. This CDR3 reads CASSGRGQGLYGYTF. CDR3 DNA: TGTGCCAGCAGCGGGAGGGGACAGGGCCTCTATGGCTACACCTTC. The rearrangement uses TRBV9 and TRBJ1-2, with 9 nucleotides matching TRBD1. Germline V gene sequence: CDR1 SGDLS, CDR2 YYNGEE. Unmatched junction bases numbered 7, after V lost 3 bases and J lost 4 bases. The CDR3 runs 15 residues.

The rearrangement links TRBV5-1 to TRBJ2-3; 9 positions agree with TRBD2. Germline V gene lookup returns CDR1 SGHRS and CDR2 YFSETQ. CDR3 length: 19 amino acids. Germline trimming cut 0 bases from V and 0 bases from J; bases unmatched to any gene: 11. CDR3 loop: CASSLASSGVSTSTDTQYF. Written as DNA, the CDR3 is TGCGCCAGCAGCTTGGCTTCTAGCGGGGTATCAACTAGCACAGATACGCAGTATTTT.

A few counts support this clone. The chain combines TRBV5-6 with TRBJ1-1; 8 nucleotides line up with TRBD1. Germline V lookup: CDR1 SGHDT, CDR2 YYEEEE. The CDR3 length is 13 residues. The trim removed 2 bases at V and 4 bases at J, leaving 1 base unmatched. This CDR3 is CASSLQGGTEAFF. The CDR3 DNA reads TGTGCCAGCAGCTTACAGGGGGGCACTGAAGCTTTCTTT.

The chain carries TRBV6-1 and TRBJ1-1, with D uncertain. There are 14 residues in the CDR3. Trimming cost V 2 bases and J 1 base, with 8 bases left between them. CDR1 is MNHNS and CDR2 is SASEGT in the germline V gene. In DNA form, the CDR3 reads TGTGCCAGCAGTGAACTGGGGAGGAACACTGAAGCTTTCTTT. This translates into CASSELGRNTEAFF.

The chain has TRBV2 and TRBJ1-4; 9 bases agree with TRBD1. The length of the CDR3 is 15 residues. V trimming: 5 bases; J trimming: 4 bases; junction bases outside the gene matches: 5. In germline, CDR1 is SNHLY, CDR2 FYNNEI. CDR3 loop: CASSRDRAINEKLFF. CDR3 nucleotides: TGTGCCAGCAGTAGGGACAGGGCTATTAATGAAAAACTGTTTTTT.

J is TRBJ2-1 and V is TRBV10-3, with TRBD2 matching 9 bases. CDR1 is ENHRY, CDR2 SYGVKD, per germline. There are 13 residues in the CDR3. J gave up 6 bases and V 10 bases, and 7 bases lay outside the gene matches. CDR3 nucleotides: TGTGCCACCATAGCGGGAGTCTTCAATGAGCAGTTCTTC. Protein product: CATIAGVFNEQFF.

The chain employs TRBV5-4 and TRBJ2-3, with D possibly being TRBD2 (6 bases). The V end lost 2 bases, the J end lost 2 bases, and 12 bases lay between the germline ends. Germline V gene data show CDR1 as SGHNT and CDR2 as YYREEE (reference sequence). CDR3 length: 15 amino acids. The DNA for the CDR3 is TGTGCCAGCAGCTTACGGGAGACCAACACAGATACGCAGTATTTT. The encoded protein is CASSLRETNTDTQYF.

This chain links TRBV3-1 (or the pseudogene TRBV3-2) with TRBJ2-7, with 7 bases that match TRBD2. The junction had 8 bases not matched to a gene; V was cut back by 3 bases and J by 3 bases. CDR1 is LGHDT and CDR2 is YNNKEL in the germline V gene (reference sequence). This CDR3 region has 15 residues. The CDR3 reads CASSQGGGSYYEQYF. The CDR3 DNA follows: TGTGCCAGCAGCCAGGGTGGCGGGAGCTACTACGAGCAGTACTTC.

V gene TRBV18 combines with J gene TRBJ1-6, with D unresolved. Germline CDR1 KGHSH, CDR2 LQKENI. The CDR3 runs to 13 residues. V was clipped by 2 bases and J by 13 bases, with 12 bases between them. The CDR3 region is CASSPVTEPPLHF. The CDR3 coding sequence is TGTGCCAGCTCACCAGTCACGGAGCCGCCCCTCCACTTT.

The chain combines TRBV5-4 with TRBJ2-2; 9 bases map to TRBD1. Germline loops: CDR1 SGHNT, CDR2 YYREEE (reference sequence). V shed 0 bases and J 7 bases; nucleotides not matched to a gene: 10. The CDR3 is 17 residues long. The CDR3 nucleotides are TGTGCCAGCAGCTTGGGGTCGGGACAGGGCACAATCGGGGAGCTGTTTTTT. This translates into CASSLGSGQGTIGELFF.

CDR3 coding DNA: TGTGCCAGTAGGTTCGACAGGCACAGCACAGATACGCAGTATTTT. Its translation: CASRFDRHSTDTQYF. J is TRBJ2-3 and V is TRBV19; the D gene is possibly TRBD1 (6 bases). CDR1 is LNHDA, CDR2 SQIVND, per germline (reference sequence). CDR3 length equals 15 residues. Trimming left V 6 bases short and J 0 bases short, with 13 bases between.